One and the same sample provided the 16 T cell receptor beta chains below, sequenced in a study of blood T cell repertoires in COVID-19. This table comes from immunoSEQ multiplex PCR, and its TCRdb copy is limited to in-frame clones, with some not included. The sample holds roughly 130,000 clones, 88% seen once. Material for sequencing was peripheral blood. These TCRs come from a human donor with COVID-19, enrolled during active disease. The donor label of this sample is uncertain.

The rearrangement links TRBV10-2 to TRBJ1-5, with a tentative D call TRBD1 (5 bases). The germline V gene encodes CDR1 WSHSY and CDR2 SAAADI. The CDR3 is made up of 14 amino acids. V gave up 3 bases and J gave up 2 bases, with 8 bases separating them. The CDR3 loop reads CASSDRAGNQPQHF. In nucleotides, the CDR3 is TGCGCCAGCAGTGACAGGGCGGGCAATCAGCCCCAGCATTTT.

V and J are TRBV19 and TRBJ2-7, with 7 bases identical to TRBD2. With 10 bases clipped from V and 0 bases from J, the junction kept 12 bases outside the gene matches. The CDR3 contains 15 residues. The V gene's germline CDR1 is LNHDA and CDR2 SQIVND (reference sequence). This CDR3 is CAIPERDLSSYEQYF. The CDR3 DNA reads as TGTGCCATCCCCGAGCGGGACTTAAGCTCCTACGAGCAGTACTTC.

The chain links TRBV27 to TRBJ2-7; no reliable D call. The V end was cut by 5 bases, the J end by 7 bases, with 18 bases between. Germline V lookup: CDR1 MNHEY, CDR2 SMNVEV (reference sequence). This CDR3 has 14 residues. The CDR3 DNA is TGTGCCAGCAGTCGAGACTTGCGGTTTGGGGAGCAGTACTTC. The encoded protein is CASSRDLRFGEQYF.

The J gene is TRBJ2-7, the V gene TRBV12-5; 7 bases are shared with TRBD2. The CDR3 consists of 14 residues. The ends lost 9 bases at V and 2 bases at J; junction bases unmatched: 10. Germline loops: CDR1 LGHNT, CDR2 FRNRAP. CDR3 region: CARPRGSGPYEQYF. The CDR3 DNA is TGTGCTAGGCCACGTGGTAGCGGGCCCTACGAGCAGTACTTC.

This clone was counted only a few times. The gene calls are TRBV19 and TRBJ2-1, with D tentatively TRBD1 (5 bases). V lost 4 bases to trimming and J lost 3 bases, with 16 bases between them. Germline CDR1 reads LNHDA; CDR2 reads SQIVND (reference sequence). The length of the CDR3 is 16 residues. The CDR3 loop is CASSSQRRALYNEQFF. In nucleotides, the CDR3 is TGTGCCAGTAGTAGCCAGCGCAGGGCCCTCTACAATGAGCAGTTCTTC.

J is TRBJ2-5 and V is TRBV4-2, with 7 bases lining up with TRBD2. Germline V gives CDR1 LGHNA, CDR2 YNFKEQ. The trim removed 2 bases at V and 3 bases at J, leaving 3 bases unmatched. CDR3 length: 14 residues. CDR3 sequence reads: CASSQHGGEETQYF. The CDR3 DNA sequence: TGTGCCAGCAGCCAACATGGGGGGGAAGAGACCCAGTACTTC.

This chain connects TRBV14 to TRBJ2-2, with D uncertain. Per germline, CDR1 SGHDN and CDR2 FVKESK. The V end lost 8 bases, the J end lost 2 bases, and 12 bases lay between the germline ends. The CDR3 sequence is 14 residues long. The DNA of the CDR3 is TGTGCCAGCTCAGCCGCGGTAAACACCGGGGAGCTGTTTTTT. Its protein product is CASSAAVNTGELFF. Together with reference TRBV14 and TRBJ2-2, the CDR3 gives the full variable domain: EAGVTQFPSHSVIEKGQTVTLRCDPISGHDNLYWYRRVMGKEIKFLLHFVKESKQDESGMPNNRFLAERTGGTYSTLKVQPAELEDSGVYFCASSAAVNTGELFFGEGSRLTVL.

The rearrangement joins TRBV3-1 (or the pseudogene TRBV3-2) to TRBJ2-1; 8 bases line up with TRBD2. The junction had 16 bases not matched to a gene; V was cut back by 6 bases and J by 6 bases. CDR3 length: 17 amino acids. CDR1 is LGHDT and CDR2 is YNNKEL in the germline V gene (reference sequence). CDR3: CASSPGASGGWGNEQFF. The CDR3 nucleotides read TGTGCCAGCAGTCCGGGGGCCAGCGGGGGCTGGGGCAATGAGCAGTTCTTC.

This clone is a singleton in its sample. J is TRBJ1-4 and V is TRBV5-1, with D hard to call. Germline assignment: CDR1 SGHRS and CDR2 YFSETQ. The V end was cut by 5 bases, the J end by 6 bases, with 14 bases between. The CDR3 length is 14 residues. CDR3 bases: TGCGCCAGCAGGTCCGACTTGCGGGATGAAAAACTGTTTTTT. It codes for CASRSDLRDEKLFF.

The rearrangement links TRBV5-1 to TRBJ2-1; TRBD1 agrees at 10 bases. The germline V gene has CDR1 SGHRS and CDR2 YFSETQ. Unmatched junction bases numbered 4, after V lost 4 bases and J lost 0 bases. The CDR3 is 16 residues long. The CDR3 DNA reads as TGCGCCAGCAGCGGGACAGGGGCGAGCTCCTACAATGAGCAGTTCTTC. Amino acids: CASSGTGASSYNEQFF.

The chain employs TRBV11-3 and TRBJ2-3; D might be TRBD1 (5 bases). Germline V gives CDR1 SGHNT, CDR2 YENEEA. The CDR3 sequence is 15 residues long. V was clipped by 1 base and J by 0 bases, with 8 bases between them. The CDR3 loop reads CASSLGRGSTDTQYF. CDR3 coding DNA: TGTGCCAGCAGCTTAGGAAGGGGAAGCACAGATACGCAGTATTTT.

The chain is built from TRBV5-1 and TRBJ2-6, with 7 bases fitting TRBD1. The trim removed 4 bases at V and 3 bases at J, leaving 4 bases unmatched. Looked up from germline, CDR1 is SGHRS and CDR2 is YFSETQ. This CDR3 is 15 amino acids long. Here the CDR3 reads CASSPTGNGANVLTF. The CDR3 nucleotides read TGCGCCAGCAGCCCGACAGGGAATGGGGCCAACGTCCTGACTTTC.

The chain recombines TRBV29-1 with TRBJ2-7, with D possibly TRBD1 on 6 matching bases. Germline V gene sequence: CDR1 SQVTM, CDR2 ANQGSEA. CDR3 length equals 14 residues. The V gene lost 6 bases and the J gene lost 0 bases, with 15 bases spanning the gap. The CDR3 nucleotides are TGCAGCGTCCGTGCGACAGGCGCCTCCTACGAGCAGTACTTC. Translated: CSVRATGASYEQYF.

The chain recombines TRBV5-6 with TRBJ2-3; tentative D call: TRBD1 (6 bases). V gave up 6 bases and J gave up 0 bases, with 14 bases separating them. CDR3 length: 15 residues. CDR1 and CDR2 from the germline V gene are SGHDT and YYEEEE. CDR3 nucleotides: TGTGCCAGCAAACAGGGACCAATTAGCACAGATACGCAGTATTTT. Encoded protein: CASKQGPISTDTQYF.

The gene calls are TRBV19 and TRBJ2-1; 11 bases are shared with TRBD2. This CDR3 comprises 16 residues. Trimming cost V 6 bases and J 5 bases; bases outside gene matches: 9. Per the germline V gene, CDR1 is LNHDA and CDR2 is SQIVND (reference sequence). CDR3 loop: CASSNRRLAGNNEQFF. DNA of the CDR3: TGTGCCAGTAGCAATCGGAGACTAGCGGGGAACAATGAGCAGTTCTTC.

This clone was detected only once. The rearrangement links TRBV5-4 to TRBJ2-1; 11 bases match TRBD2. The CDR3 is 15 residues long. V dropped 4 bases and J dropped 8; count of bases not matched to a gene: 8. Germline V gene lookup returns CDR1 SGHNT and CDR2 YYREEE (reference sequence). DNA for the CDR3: TGTGCCAGCAGCACGCTAGCGGGAGGTTCCCATGAGCAGTTCTTC. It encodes CASSTLAGGSHEQFF.